This T cell receptor (beta chain) was identified in a study of tumor and adjacent non-tumor tissue in lung cancer (dated by TCRdb to the late 2010s). For the wider study: By cancer type, the cohort comprised some 13 adenocarcinoma patients, 2 squamous cell carcinoma patients and 1 small cell lung cancer patient. Among the 15 or so patients, ages ranged from about 30 to 80 years, around 10 were men and 5 were women, and disease was TNM stage I to III. A total of roughly 120,000,000 productive TCRbeta reads were generated by sequencing, corresponding to an average of about 4.17 million reads per sample. Using bulk TCRbeta repertoires from under 18 lung cancer patients, the study set lung tumor tissue side by side with matched distant non-tumor lung tissue. TCRbeta CDR3 sequencing was performed on roughly 32 paired specimens, with one tumor sample and one normal lung sample collected per patient. The research as a whole found: The cohort had only 15 patients, and the authors noted that larger samples and more detailed clinical data are needed. Because peripheral blood was not sequenced, blood TCRbeta repertoires in the lung cancer patients of the study were not examined. A significantly larger cumulative share of the repertoire was made up by the top 100 clones in normal lung than in tumor tissue. TCR diversity was significantly higher in younger patients, and higher tumor TCR diversity was associated with shorter overall and disease-free survival. Tumor tissue showed significantly higher TCR diversity (inverse Simpson) than normal lung tissue, at around 450 vs 150 (P = 0.0075, Mann-Whitney U test). Neither the sequencing platform nor unique molecular identifiers are mentioned in the methods.

From the cysteine through the phenylalanine, the CDR3 covers 13 amino acids. Here the CDR3 DNA is all that survives: 39 bases in frame from base 1. From a lookup of the germline V gene, CDR1 and CDR2 are SGHAT and FQNNGV. Library method: multiplex PCR. Instrument used: Illumina HiSeq 2500. Following protocols modified from ARM-PCR, the researchers constructed TCRbeta libraries through three rounds of nested PCR with primers (Table S4). Before sequencing, PCR products of 200-500 bp were excised from the gel and purified with the QIAquick gel extraction kit. The study's own analysis went as follows. Reads were cleaned with Trimmomatic, merged with FLASH into complete CDR3 sequences, and assigned to V(D)J germline segments with MiTCR. VDJtools was used to compute clonal diversity as the inverse Simpson's index. A read counted as productive if the sequence was in-frame and lacked a premature stop codon. TCRdb reprocessed the public reads (quality trimming at Q25 with fastp, clone calling with MiXCR) and kept in-frame beta chains. A single entry per CDR3 protein holds the most common genes and DNA from its merged rows. TCRdb's processing, not the study's, gives the V and J calls here. In all, the sample holds 60,000 to 90,000 distinct CDR3 sequences, and roughly 75% of those were seen once. The top ten clonotypes cover 25% to 30% of the sample.

For this clonotype: No cognate antigen has been identified for it. The junction departs from the called germline gene at one end, perhaps through a read error.

Bulk unsorted tissue served as the source for RNA extraction, and RNA quality was assessed using a NanoDrop ND-1000 and an Agilent 2100. Normal lung samples were distant non-tumor tissue taken more than 3 cm from the tumor edge. Newly diagnosed lung cancer patients without prior chemotherapy who had been admitted for thoracic surgery in China between August and November 2014 were enrolled as donors. Patients who had received previous radiotherapy or chemotherapy, or who had another concurrent cancer, were excluded from the study. Surgical tissue pieces of about 1-2.1 cm3 were preserved in RNAlater solution and were kept at -80 degrees C until use.

This chain joins TRBV11-2 to TRBJ2-1; the junction holds 7 bases that match TRBD1. Sequenced sample: distant non-tumor lung tissue. The clonotype was recovered from a woman between 45 and 65 years old with non-small cell lung cancer. The CDR3 protein sequence reads: CAGSSRQGNEQFF. In nucleotide form, the sequence is TGTGCCGGCAGCTCAAGACAGGGCAATGAGCAGTTCTTC.